This TCR beta chain was captured by sequencing in a study of beta chain features in type 1 diabetes. Study conclusions and caveats: Type 1 diabetes patients had VDJ junctions that carried fewer insertions and more deletions. Shortening that was moderate but significant affected the TCRB CDR3s of Type 1 diabetes patients in all four CD4+ subsets.

Populations isolated by sorting all had purity greater than 95%. In its sample, this clone was seen a few times. Its antigen is not identified. Sequenced material consisted of expressed TCRB transcripts (all of the isolated RNA was reverse transcribed). Naive, central memory and regulatory T cell samples averaged about 3.57 million immunoSEQ reads each. TCRdb's copy holds only in-frame clones and misses some; the assay was immunoSEQ multiplex PCR. The profile shows around 260,000 clones, 20% of them singletons. This CDR3 is built from 14 residues. Germline CDR1 is SGHAT and CDR2 is FQNNGV. The germline V and J ends were trimmed by 5 bases and 4 bases, with 14 bases remaining between them.

The origin of this receptor is a woman between 40 and 50 years old with type 1 diabetes. Sequencing was carried out using naive CD4+ T cells from blood. The rearrangement joins TRBV11-2 to TRBJ2-5; the D is unclear. The CDR3 coding sequence is TGTGCCAGCAGCATTCCGAACCGGTTAGAGACCCAGTACTTC. This encodes CASSIPNRLETQYF.